This T cell receptor beta chain is drawn from a study of blood T cell repertoires in COVID-19. Study as a whole: Sites across the United States, Italy and Spain contributed samples from acute and convalescent COVID-19.

CDR3 length equals 14 residues. V trimming: 0 bases; J trimming: 9 bases; junction bases outside the gene matches: 4. Germline loops: CDR1 SGHRS, CDR2 YFSETQ. Methods used by the authors: Scientists estimated how many nucleated cells there were by amplifying reference gene primers. Profiling relied on immunoSEQ multiplex PCR, and the TCRdb table lists in-frame clones only, not all of them. D and trimming were read from the DNA, whereas the V and J calls and clone size are those reported in that table. This table has roughly 100,000 clones, around 88% appearing once. Sequencing was done on a sample of peripheral blood. The source of this sequence is a woman in her sixties or seventies with acute or convalescent COVID-19. This sequence joins TRBV5-1 and TRBJ2-1; the match to TRBD2 covers 9 bases. The CDR3 DNA reads TGCGCCAGCAGCTTGGTAGCGGGAGTGGGTGAGCAGTTCTTC. Protein product: CASSLVAGVGEQFF.